The 6 T cell receptor beta chains below all came from one sample that was sequenced in a study of Graves' ophthalmopathy and Graves' hyperthyroidism (dated by TCRdb to the late 2010s). Instrument used: Illumina HiSeq 2000. For repertoire sequencing, TCR beta CDR3 regions were amplified from RNA transcripts. HTBI primers and the Qiagen OneStep RT-PCR kit were used in a first-round RT-PCR, which was followed by a second-round multiplex PCR, size selection and purification. TCRdb reprocessing: public reads trimmed at Q25 with fastp, clones called with MiXCR, in-frame beta chains kept. Identical CDR3 proteins give one entry, which carries the most common genes and DNA. This sample is represented by about 660,000 distinct CDR3 sequences; about 41% of them were singletons. 2.5% to 3.5% of the sample is held by the ten biggest clonotypes. Sequencing input: peripheral blood. The receptors were gathered from an adult man with Graves' ophthalmopathy.

V usage is TRBV29-1 and J usage is TRBJ2-5; 13 positions agree with TRBD2. Per germline, CDR1 SQVTM and CDR2 ANQGSEA. This CDR3 is 14 amino acids long. Trimming at V came to 4 bases and at J to 7 bases, leaving 6 bases not matched to a gene. The CDR3 reads CSVGTSGGMGTQYF. In DNA, the CDR3 is TGCAGCGTTGGGACTAGCGGGGGCATGGGGACCCAGTACTTC.

This clonotype occurred many times. One end of the junction does not line up with germline, which may come from a read error. The chain has TRBV4-3 and TRBJ2-5, with TRBD1 as a possible D gene (5 bases). This CDR3 contains 13 residues. CDR1 is LGHNA, CDR2 YSLEER, per germline. CDR3 DNA: TGCGCCACCAGCCAAGGACAACAAGAGACCCAGTACTTC. Its translation is CATSQGQQETQYF.

On this clonotype: The junction departs from germline at one end; a sequencing error may be responsible. Here the CDR3 reads CASSPRGGVSGEQCF. The CDR3 nucleotides read TGCGCCAGCAGCCCCCGCGGAGGGGTTTCCGGTGAGCAGTGCTTC. This chain uses TRBV5-1 with TRBJ2-7; the D gene is possibly TRBD2 (6 bases). CDR1 SGHRS and CDR2 YFSETQ come from the germline V gene. This CDR3 is 15 amino acids long.

The J gene is TRBJ2-3, the V gene TRBV9; 11 nucleotides match TRBD2. The CDR3 has 16 residues. Germline-derived CDR1 and CDR2 are SGDLS and YYNGEE. V was pared by 3 bases and J by 1 base, with 4 bases of the junction left unmatched. CDR3 DNA sequence: TGTGCCAGCAGCGGCCCACTAGCGGGAGGCACAGATACGCAGTATTTT. It translates to CASSGPLAGGTDTQYF.

The table lists this clonotype with a few counts. Given a much more abundant clone one base away, this may be a read error. The chain is built from TRBV7-7 and TRBJ2-2; tentative D call: TRBD1 (5 bases). Germline CDR1 and CDR2: SSHAT and FNYEAQ (reference sequence). The CDR3 covers 14 residues. The chain's CDR3 is CAGSPSRVAGELFF. CDR3 coding DNA: TGTGCTGGCAGTCCCTCCAGGGTAGCCGGGGAGCTGTTTTTT.

This clonotype was detected only a few times. An end of the junction differs from the germline gene, which may be a read error. The chain couples TRBV19 to TRBJ2-5; weak D call: TRBD2 (5 bases). The CDR3 is made up of 13 amino acids. CDR1 LNHDA and CDR2 SQIVND come from the germline V gene (reference sequence). The CDR3 sequence is CASSRFYGEIQYF. CDR3 DNA sequence: TGTGCCAGTAGTAGATTTTATGGGGAGATCCAGTACTTC. Combining the CDR3 with reference TRBV19 and TRBJ2-5 gives the whole variable domain DGGITQSPKYLFRKEGQNVTLSCEQNLNHDAMYWYRQDPGQGLRLIYYSQIVNDFQKGDIAEGYSVSREKKESFPLTVTSAQKNPTAFYLCASSRFYGEIQYFGPGTRLLVL.